This T cell receptor beta chain was sequenced during a study of beta chain features in type 1 diabetes. Study-wide context: Across every sample, around 98 million sorted cells were examined in total. Study findings and constraints: Significant though moderate, a shortening of TCRB CDR3s appeared in all four CD4+ subsets of Type 1 diabetes patients. Patients and controls would be equally affected if PCR favored shorter templates.

A single heparinised draw of approximately 0.12 L on average was taken per donor. The purity of all sorted populations exceeded 95%. Germline assignment: CDR1 MGHRA and CDR2 YSYEKL. Trimming shortened V by 5 bases and J by 0 bases, and 13 bases separated the two germline ends. The CDR3 is made up of 15 amino acids. The sequenced template was cDNA made from the entire isolated RNA. Only in-frame clones appear in the TCRdb table, and some are missing; sequencing was by immunoSEQ multiplex PCR. The data contain hundreds of thousands of clones, 13% of them seen just once; the ten biggest clones take up 0.022%. Worth noting for this clone: Its antigen is not identified.

This TCR derives from a man between 18 and 29 years old with type 1 diabetes. The V and J genes are TRBV4-1 and TRBJ1-2; D is possibly TRBD1 (6 bases). Sequenced input: naive CD4+ T cells from blood. CDR3 protein: CASSAPGVANYGYTF. The DNA of the CDR3 is TGCGCCAGCAGCGCCCCAGGGGTAGCTAACTATGGCTACACCTTC.